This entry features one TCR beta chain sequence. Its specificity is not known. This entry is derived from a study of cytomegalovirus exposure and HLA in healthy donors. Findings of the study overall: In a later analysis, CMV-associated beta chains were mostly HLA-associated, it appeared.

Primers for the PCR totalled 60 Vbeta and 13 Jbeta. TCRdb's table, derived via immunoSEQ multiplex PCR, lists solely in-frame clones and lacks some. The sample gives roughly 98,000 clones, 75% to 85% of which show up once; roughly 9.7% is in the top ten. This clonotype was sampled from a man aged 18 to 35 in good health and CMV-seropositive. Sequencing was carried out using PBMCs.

This chain's CDR3 is CASSLWTSLGDYGYTF. CDR3 coding DNA: TGCGCCAGCAGCTTGTGGACGAGCCTCGGGGACTATGGCTACACCTTC. The rearrangement joins TRBV5-1 to TRBJ1-2; no reliable D call. The V end lost 1 base, the J end lost 3 bases, and 16 bases lay between the germline ends. The germline gives CDR1 SGHRS, CDR2 YFSETQ. The CDR3 is made up of 16 amino acids.